This T cell receptor (beta chain) was sequenced for a study of cytomegalovirus exposure and HLA in healthy donors (dated by TCRdb to 2016 to 2017). Concerning the study at large: An earlier analysis of 587 of the donors reported approximately 300 Gb of sequence data and more than 90 million unique TCR beta sequences from about 200 million T cells. In a later analysis, previously published TCR beta repertoires from several hundred donors were re-analyzed and high-resolution HLA genotyping was added so that TCR occurrence patterns could be studied. An early release covering around 630 HLA-typed donors comprised roughly 300 gigabases of sequencing data and around 80 million unique TCR sequences. A separate validation cohort of 100 to 150 different subjects was used in addition to the approximately 700-subject first cohort. The study profiled the T cell repertoires of more than 500 subjects by immunosequencing and related them to cytomegalovirus serostatus. The study combined high-throughput TCR immunosequencing, statistical association of individual TCRs with disease status, and machine learning to predict cytomegalovirus infection status. Of the 398 genotyped donors, about 80% fell in the genetic ancestry cluster associated with self-reported Caucasian donors. The study aimed to test whether signatures of past pathogen exposure could be identified by cataloging public T cell receptors. Several DR-DQ haplotypes were handled as single units for association and clustering because linkage in the cohort was strong. Among about 370 genotyped donors of the cohort, an average of around 250,000 unique TCR beta nucleotide sequences was sequenced per donor, of which 15% to 20% were non-productive. Typing coverage differed by locus: A, B, C, DRB1 and DQB1 were typed in roughly 629-640 donors, DQA1 in about 500, DPA1 in some 570, and DPB1 in about 450. Class I and class II HLA loci were covered by the typing at four-digit resolution. Alongside the repertoire data, information on donor age, sex, ethnicity and CMV serostatus was compiled. Every repertoire in the discovery cohort had been generated on one and the same sequencing platform. Genome-wide SNP genotypes for about three fifths of the roughly 700 donors were used in a later genetic analysis, which treated that subset as a discovery cohort. To decide whether each TCR beta V gene segment behaved as functional or pseudogenic, an earlier analysis of over 500 of the donors relied on high-throughput TCR beta sequencing. The later analysis used no new phenotypic data to find candidate immune exposures, relying instead on TCR beta sequences and their occurrence across donors.

Overall results and qualifications from the work: Cytomegalovirus status was reported to be diagnosed by the classifier with high specificity and sensitivity in both the original and validation cohorts. Specific HLA alleles were associated with roughly 16,000 TCR beta sequences at a false discovery rate of 0.05 in a later analysis. The presence/absence analyses assumed that sequencing depth was roughly uniform across donors, and that assumption may not be true. Assigning TCR associations to individual alleles was difficult when HLA alleles, especially DR and DQ, strongly co-occurred. In this cohort, only TCR beta chains were sequenced, and detectable features were limited by the absence of alpha or paired-chain data. According to a later analysis, TCR association rates differed among HLA loci, with DRB1 alleles showing the most associated TCRs and HLA-C alleles showing the fewest. Some IMGT-functional V segments, including TRBV6-2 and TRBV6-3, could not be distinguished by the 87-base-pair reads and were therefore excluded. An association between a missense DCLRE1C variant and V-gene and J-gene trimming of TCR beta chains was found in a later genetic analysis and replicated in an independent cohort. The sequencing pipeline was judged likely to have produced a cluster of highly shared sequence variants as a technical artifact. A few of the identified cytomegalovirus-associated TCR beta chains were confirmed in vitro to be specific for cytomegalovirus antigens. The only immune exposure information available for the cohort was CMV serostatus. A further reported finding was that TCR beta sequences accurately predicted the HLA-A and HLA-B alleles for most subjects in the first cohort. Broadly in line with IMGT annotations, most TCR beta V segments showed up in productive rearrangements about 90% or about 30% of the time in an earlier analysis of several hundred of the donors. According to a later genetic analysis, donors in an Asian-associated ancestry cluster had fewer N-insertions in productive TCRs than the approximately 710-donor mean. In a later analysis, HLA-associated TCR beta chains showed more clonal expansion and lower generation probabilities than non-associated chains that were equally common. Correlated functional status among segregating V segments might be attributable to linkage disequilibrium, but an unknown experimental factor could not be ruled out. In the study, 164 TCR beta chains were listed as associated with cytomegalovirus. Most CMV-associated TCR beta chains appeared to be HLA-restricted in a later analysis, and the HLA associations seemed to be driven largely by CMV exposure. Most TCR sequences were observed very rarely across donors, whereas some public TCRs were present in many individuals. The authors suggested that the approach could potentially be generalized to other disease states and immunological phenotypes. A later analysis reported that several top co-occurrence clusters appeared linked to parvovirus B19, influenza, CMV and Epstein-Barr virus. Because counts were too low, about 18 rarely observed V segments, including chromosome 9 orphons, were left out of the earlier analysis of 500 to 650 of the donors. Because HLA typing was missing for some donors at each locus, association tests included only the typed subset.

Regarding this clone: Its specific antigen is unknown. Base qualities were left out, and no much larger clone turns up one base away.

In total, approximately 700 healthy bone marrow donors made up the cohort. At the time of sampling, all cohort members were nominally healthy, though unrecorded immune exposures were likely present. The donor was CMV seropositive and was included in the group of 250 to 300 seropositive cohort members. Each donor provided a peripheral blood sample, and peripheral blood mononuclear cells were used for TCR beta sequencing. The Qiagen DNeasy Blood Extraction Kit was used to extract genomic DNA from the blood cell samples. The library was made by the immunoSEQ multiplex PCR assay. For the multiplex PCR, a mixture combining 60 forward primers for TCR Vbeta segments and 13 reverse primers for TCR Jbeta segments was used. The CDR3 region of rearranged TCR beta genes was amplified from genomic DNA by a multiplex PCR assay. On the Illumina HiSeq System, the amplified TCR beta libraries were sequenced as 87-base-pair reads. The authors' pipeline ran thus. A later analysis tallied approximately 87 million unique TCR beta chains across the 640 or so repertoires, and approximately 9.9 million of those chains were shared by two or more donors. Raw reads were error-corrected and collapsed into unique sequences by a nearest-neighbor algorithm in which closely related sequences were merged to remove PCR and sequencing errors. V, D and J gene segments were assigned by aligning CDR3 sequences to IMGT reference sequences. For a sequence to be retained, at least a six-nucleotide match to both a V gene segment and a J gene segment was required. Rearrangements were classified as productive when the CDR3 lacked stop codons and remained in frame with V and J, and all other rearrangements were classified as non-productive. CDR3 was defined by IMGT convention, running from the second conserved V-encoded cysteine to the conserved J-encoded phenylalanine. The earlier analysis of approximately 590 of the donors excluded any sequence lacking an unambiguous match to a single V gene segment. An earlier analysis of 587 of the donors called V segments functional above 56.7% productive rearrangements and segregating when the between-donor standard deviation exceeded 5%. A statistical classification framework was developed to diagnose cytomegalovirus status using the catalog of TCR beta chain sequences. V and J gene assignment, in a later analysis, came from comparing TCR nucleotide sequences with IMGT/GENE-DB human TR gene sequences. In a later analysis, CDR3 sequences and most-parsimonious VDJ recombination scenarios were assigned using the TCRdist pipeline. In a later analysis, each TCR beta chain was defined by its CDR3 amino acid sequence together with its V-gene family, and reads lacking a unique V-gene family were excluded. To address suspected cross-contamination and a sequencing artifact, a later analysis removed 592 highly shared, low-generation-probability nucleotide sequences. In a later analysis, a clonal expansion index for each public chain was calculated from normalized within-repertoire ranks of inferred template counts. In a later analysis, generation probabilities were computed using a VDJ recombination model fitted to out-of-frame rearrangements, and the results were checked against IGoR. Hypergeometric tests were used in a later analysis to score TCR-TCR, TCR-HLA and TCR-CMV co-occurrence, with a repertoire-size bias correction applied to the TCR pairs. A later analysis estimated false discovery rates by permuting HLA or CMV assignments 20 times. In a later analysis, co-occurring TCRs were grouped with DBSCAN, and TCRdist sequence similarity was added when clustering was performed within HLA-allele-positive subsets. For co-occurrence clustering, repertoires with fewer than 30,000 or more than 120,000 public chains were excluded, along with about five repertoires with anomalous nucleotide sharing. What TCRdb holds here is the immuneACCESS table cut down to in-frame rearrangements. Part of the clones is not present; checked against another copy, under half of the missing clones reflect an unresolved V gene, and the others are unexplained. The D gene and trimming were derived from the DNA, and the V and J assignments and clone size from that table. This sample has around 190,000 clones in its table, and 74% of those were observed once. The ten largest clones represent approximately 2.8% of the sample.

For CDR1 and CDR2, the germline V gene (reference sequence) lists SGHNT and YYREEE. From the cysteine up to the phenylalanine, the CDR3 has a length of 16 residues. The entry retains the CDR3 DNA only, 48 bases that are in frame from base 1. V sheds 0 bases and J sheds 2 bases, leaving 9 bases between their ends. Recombination linked TRBV5-4 to TRBJ2-6, with TRBD2 perhaps the D gene, on 6 matching bases. This clonotype originated in a woman aged 25 to 39 in good health and CMV-seropositive. Input material: PBMCs. The CDR3 corresponds to CASSLGGRTGANVLTF. The nucleotide sequence is given as TGTGCCAGCAGCTTGGGAGGGAGGACTGGGGCCAACGTCCTGACTTTC.